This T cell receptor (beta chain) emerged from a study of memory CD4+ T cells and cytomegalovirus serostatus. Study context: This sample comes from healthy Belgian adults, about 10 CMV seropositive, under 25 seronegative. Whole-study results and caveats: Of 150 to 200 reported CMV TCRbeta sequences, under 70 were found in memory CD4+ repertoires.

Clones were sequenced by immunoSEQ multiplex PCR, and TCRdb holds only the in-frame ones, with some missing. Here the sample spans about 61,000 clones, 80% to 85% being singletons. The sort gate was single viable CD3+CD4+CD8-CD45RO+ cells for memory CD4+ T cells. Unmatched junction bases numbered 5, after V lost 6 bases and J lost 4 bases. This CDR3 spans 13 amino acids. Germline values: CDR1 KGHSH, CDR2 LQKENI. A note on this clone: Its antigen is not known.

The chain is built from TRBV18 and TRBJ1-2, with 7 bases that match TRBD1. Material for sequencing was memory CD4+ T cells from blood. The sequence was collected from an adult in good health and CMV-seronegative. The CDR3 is CASSPDRAYGYTF. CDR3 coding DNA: TGTGCCAGCTCCCCCGACAGGGCCTATGGCTACACCTTC.